This TCR beta chain was documented in a study of blood T cell repertoires in COVID-19. Study-wide background: The study drew acute and convalescent COVID-19 samples from the United States, Italy and Spain. T cells, B-cell-depleted T cells, or PBMCs supplied cDNA or gDNA.

The CDR3 contains 16 residues. V dropped 3 bases and J dropped 4 bases, with 16 bases sitting between them. Germline lookup yields CDR1 MNHEY and CDR2 SVGEGT. This clone was seen a handful of times. Per the original methods: Reference gene primer amplification yielded estimated nucleated cell counts. TCRdb keeps only in-frame clones here, not all; method: immunoSEQ multiplex PCR. V, J and clone size were drawn from that table, and D and trimming were deduced from the DNA. The profile shows tens of thousands of clones, 86% of them singletons. This sequence was found in a woman older than 75 with active or convalescent COVID-19. Sample: peripheral blood. The J gene is TRBJ1-5, the V gene TRBV6-2 or TRBV6-3; tentatively, D is TRBD1 (6 bases). In DNA, the CDR3 is TGTGCCAGCAGTTATCACCGGACAGCCTCAAATCAGCCCCAGCATTTT. This encodes CASSYHRTASNQPQHF.